The clone carrying this TCR beta chain was detected a few times. Its antigen is unidentified. Trimming cost V 6 bases and J 12 bases; bases outside gene matches: 10. CDR3 length: 14 amino acids. The V gene's germline CDR1 is SGHVS and CDR2 FQNEAQ. TCRdb re-derived calls from the reads in MiXCR, one entry per CDR3 protein. The table has more than 150,000 distinct CDR3 sequences, under 20% seen once; the top ten hold roughly a sixth. The data are from a study of T cell repertoires in cytomegalovirus infection. Study summary: From public TCR beta signatures came an indication of both CMV infection and matching HLA type. Study findings and constraints: The response measured ex vivo was dominated by TCR beta clonotypes (HLA-C-restricted and CMV-specific). CMV carriers with the relevant HLA were identified by cumulative public TCR beta family frequency.

The TCR was taken from a human donor in good health (CMV status not recorded). Some clones in this sample may be carry-over from other donors' samples. Sequences were obtained from CD8+ T cells from PBMCs. The V and J genes are TRBV7-8 and TRBJ2-7, with TRBD2 matching over 14 bases. In nucleotides, the CDR3 is TGTGCCAGCAGGGCCGGGACTAGCGGGAGCCTGTGGTACTTC. Its translation is CASRAGTSGSLWYF.